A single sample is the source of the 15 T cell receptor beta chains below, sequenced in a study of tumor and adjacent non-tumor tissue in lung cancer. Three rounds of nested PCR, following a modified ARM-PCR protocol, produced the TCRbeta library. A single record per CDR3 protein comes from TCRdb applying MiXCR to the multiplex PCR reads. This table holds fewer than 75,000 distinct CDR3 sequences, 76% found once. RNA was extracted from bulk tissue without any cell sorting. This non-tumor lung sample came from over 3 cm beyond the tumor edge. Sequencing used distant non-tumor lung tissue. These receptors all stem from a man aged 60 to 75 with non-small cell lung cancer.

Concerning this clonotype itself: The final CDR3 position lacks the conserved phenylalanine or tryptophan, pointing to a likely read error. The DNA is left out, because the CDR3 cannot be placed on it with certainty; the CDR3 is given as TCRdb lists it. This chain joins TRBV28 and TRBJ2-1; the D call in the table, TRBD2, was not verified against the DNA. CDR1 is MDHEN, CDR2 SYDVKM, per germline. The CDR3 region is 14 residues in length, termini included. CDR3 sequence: CASNPSGAYNEQLY.

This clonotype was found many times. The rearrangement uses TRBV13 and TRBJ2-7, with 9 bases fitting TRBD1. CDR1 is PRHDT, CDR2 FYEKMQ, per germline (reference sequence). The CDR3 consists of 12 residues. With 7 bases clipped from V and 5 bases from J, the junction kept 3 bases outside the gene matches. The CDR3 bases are TGTGCCAGCAAGGACAGGGGAAACGAGCAGTACTTC. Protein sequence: CASKDRGNEQYF.

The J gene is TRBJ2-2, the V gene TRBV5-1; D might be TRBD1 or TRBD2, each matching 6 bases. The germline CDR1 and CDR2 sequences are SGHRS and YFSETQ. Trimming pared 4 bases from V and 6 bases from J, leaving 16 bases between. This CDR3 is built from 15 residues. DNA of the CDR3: TGCGCCAGCAGCATGGGGGGCGCAGATGCCGGGGAGCTGTTTTTT. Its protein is CASSMGGADAGELFF. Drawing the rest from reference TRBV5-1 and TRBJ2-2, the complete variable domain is KAGVTQTPRYLIKTRGQQVTLSCSPISGHRSVSWYQQTPGQGLQFLFEYFSETQRNKGNFPGRFSGRQFSNSRSEMNVSTLELGDSALYLCASSMGGADAGELFFGEGSRLTVL.

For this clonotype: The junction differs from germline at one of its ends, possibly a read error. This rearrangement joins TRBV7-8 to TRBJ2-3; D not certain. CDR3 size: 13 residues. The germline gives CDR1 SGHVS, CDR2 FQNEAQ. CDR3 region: CASGFKGIDTQYF. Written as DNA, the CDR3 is TGTGCCAGCGGCTTTAAGGGAATAGATACGCAGTATTTT.

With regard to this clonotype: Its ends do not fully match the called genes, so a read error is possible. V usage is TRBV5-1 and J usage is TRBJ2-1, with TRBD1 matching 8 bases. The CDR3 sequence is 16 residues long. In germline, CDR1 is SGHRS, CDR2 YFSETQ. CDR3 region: CTSSLDPTGAMDEQFF. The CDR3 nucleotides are TGCACCAGCAGCTTGGATCCGACAGGGGCAATGGATGAGCAGTTCTTC. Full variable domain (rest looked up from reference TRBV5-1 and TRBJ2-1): KAGVTQTPRYLIKTRGQQVTLSCSPISGHRSVSWYQQTPGQGLQFLFEYFSETQRNKGNFPGRFSGRQFSNSRSEMNVSTLELGDSALYLCTSSLDPTGAMDEQFFGPGTRLTVL.

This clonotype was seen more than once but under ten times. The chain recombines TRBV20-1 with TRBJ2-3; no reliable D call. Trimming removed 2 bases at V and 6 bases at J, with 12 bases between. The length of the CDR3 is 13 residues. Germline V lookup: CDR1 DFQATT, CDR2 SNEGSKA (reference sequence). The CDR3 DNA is TGCAGTGCTAGAAAGGATTCTGCGGATACGCAGTATTTT. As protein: CSARKDSADTQYF.

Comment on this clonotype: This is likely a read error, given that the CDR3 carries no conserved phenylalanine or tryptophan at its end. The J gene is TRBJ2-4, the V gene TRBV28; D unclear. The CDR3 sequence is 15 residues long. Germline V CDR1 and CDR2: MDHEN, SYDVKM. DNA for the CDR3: TGTGCCACCGGCGGCCGGTCTGGAGCCAAGAACATTCAGTACTCC. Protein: CATGGRSGAKNIQYS.

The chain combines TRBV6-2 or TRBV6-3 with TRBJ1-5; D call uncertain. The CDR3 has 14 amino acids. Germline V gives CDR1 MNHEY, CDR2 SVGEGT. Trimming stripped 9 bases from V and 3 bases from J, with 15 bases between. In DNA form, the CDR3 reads TGTGCCAGTCTCTCTGGACGTTCCAATCAGCCCCAGCATTTT. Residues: CASLSGRSNQPQHF.

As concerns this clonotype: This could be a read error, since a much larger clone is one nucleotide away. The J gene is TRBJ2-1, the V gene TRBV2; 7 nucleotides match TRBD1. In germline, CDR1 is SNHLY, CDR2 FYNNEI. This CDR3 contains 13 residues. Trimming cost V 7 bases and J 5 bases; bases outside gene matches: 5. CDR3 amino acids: CASNATGDNEQFF. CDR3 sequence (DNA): TGTGCCAGCAATGCTACAGGGGACAATGAGCAGTTCTTC.

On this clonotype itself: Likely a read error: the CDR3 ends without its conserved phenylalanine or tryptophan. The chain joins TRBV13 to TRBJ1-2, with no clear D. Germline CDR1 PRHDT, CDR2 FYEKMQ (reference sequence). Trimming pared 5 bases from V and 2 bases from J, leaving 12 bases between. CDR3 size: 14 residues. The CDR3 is CASSLRGENYGYTI. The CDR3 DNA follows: TGTGCCAGCAGCCTCCGGGGAGAGAACTATGGCTACACCATC.

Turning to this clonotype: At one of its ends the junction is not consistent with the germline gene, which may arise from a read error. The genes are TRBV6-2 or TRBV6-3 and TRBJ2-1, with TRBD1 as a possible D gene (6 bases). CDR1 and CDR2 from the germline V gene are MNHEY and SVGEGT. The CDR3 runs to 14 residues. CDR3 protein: CASSRQDSCNEQFF. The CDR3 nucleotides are TGTGCCAGTAGTAGACAGGATTCCTGCAATGAGCAGTTCTTC.

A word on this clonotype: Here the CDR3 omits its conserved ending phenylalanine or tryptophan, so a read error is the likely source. The CDR3 region is CASSLAHGVGMNKQFS. CDR3 nucleotides: TGTGCCAGCAGCTTAGCTCATGGGGTTGGGATGAATAAGCAGTTCTCC. V usage is TRBV11-1 and J usage is TRBJ2-1, with D hard to call. Germline V gives CDR1 SGHAT, CDR2 FQDESV (reference sequence). V lost 0 bases, J lost 11 bases, and 20 bases lay in between. The CDR3 totals 16 residues.

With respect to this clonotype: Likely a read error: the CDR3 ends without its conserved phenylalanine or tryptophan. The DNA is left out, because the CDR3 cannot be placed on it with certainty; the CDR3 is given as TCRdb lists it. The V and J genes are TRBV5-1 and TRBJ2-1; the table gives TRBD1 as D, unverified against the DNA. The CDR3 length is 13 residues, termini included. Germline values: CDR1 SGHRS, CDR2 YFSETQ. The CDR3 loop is CAGSLTGSHEQFV.

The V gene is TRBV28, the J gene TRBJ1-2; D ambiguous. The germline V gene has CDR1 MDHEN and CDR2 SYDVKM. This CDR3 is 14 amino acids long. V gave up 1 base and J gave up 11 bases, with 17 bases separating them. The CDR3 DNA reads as TGTGCCAGCAGTTTATCGACATGGACCTATGTTTACACCTTC. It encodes CASSLSTWTYVYTF.

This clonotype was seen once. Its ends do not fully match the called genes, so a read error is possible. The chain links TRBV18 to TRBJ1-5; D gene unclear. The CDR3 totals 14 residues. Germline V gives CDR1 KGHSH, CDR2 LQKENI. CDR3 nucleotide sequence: TGTACCAGCTCACCTTCAGCTAGCAATCAGCCCCAGCATTTT. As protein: CTSSPSASNQPQHF.